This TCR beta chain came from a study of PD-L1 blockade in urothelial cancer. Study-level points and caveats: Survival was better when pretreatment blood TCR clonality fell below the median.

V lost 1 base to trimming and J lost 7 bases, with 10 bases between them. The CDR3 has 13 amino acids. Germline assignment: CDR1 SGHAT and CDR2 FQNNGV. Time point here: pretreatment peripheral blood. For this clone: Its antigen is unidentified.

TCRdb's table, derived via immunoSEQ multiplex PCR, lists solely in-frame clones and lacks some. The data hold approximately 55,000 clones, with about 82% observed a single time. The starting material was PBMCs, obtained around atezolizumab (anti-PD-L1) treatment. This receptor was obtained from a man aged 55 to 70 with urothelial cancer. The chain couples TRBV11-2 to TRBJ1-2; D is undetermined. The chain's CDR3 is CASSLVNTGGYTF. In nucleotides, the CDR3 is TGTGCCAGCAGCTTAGTTAATACGGGTGGCTACACCTTC.